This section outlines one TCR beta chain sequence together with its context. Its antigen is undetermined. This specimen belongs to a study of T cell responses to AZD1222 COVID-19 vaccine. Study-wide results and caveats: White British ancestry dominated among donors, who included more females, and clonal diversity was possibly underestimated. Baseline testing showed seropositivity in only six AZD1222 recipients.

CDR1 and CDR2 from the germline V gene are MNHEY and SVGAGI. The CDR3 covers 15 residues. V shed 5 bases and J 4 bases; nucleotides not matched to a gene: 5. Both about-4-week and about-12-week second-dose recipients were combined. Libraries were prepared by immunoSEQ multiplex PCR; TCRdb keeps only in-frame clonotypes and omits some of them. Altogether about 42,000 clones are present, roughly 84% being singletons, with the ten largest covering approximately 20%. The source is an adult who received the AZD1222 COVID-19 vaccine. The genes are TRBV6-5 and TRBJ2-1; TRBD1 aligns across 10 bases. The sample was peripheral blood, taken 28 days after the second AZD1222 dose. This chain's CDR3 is CASSSPDRGYNEQFF. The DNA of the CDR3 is TGTGCCAGCAGTAGTCCGGACAGGGGGTACAATGAGCAGTTCTTC.